This T cell receptor beta chain emerged from a study of cytomegalovirus exposure and HLA in healthy donors. Points from the study as a whole: For cytomegalovirus status, the classifier reportedly gave diagnoses with high specificity and sensitivity. According to a later analysis, donors in an Asian-associated ancestry cluster reportedly had fewer N-insertions than the roughly 660-donor mean.

A remark on this clone: Antigen unknown.

The CDR3 loop spans 14 amino acids. Losses at the gene ends were 3 bases for V and 10 bases for J; bases not matched to a gene: 3. Germline V gives CDR1 LNHDA, CDR2 SQIVND (reference sequence). The study ran its PCR with 60 Vbeta and 13 Jbeta primers. Sequencing used immunoSEQ multiplex PCR; TCRdb keeps in-frame clones, though not all of them. The sample holds some 140,000 clones, about 80% seen once. The receptor was derived from a male donor in good health and CMV-seropositive. The specimen was PBMCs. The V and J genes are TRBV19 and TRBJ1-6; 10 bases line up with TRBD1. Here the CDR3 reads CASSMGTGDSPLHF. The DNA of the CDR3 is TGTGCCAGTAGTATGGGGACAGGGGACTCACCCCTCCACTTT.